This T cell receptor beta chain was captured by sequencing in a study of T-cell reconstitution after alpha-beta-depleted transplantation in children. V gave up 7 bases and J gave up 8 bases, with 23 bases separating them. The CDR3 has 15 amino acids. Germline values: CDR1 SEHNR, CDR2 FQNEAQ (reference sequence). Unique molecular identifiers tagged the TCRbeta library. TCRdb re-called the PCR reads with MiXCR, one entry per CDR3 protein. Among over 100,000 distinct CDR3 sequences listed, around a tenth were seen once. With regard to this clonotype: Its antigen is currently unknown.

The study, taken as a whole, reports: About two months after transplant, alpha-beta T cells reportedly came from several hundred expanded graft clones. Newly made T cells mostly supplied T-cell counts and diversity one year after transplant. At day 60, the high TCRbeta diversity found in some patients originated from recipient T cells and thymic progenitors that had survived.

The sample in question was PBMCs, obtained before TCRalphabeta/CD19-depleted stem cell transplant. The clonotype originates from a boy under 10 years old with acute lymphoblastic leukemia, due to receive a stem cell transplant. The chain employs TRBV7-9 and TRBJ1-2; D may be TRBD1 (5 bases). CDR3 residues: CASTLSGTLGGGYTF. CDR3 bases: TGTGCCAGCACCCTATCCGGGACCCTCGGAGGCGGCTACACCTTC.